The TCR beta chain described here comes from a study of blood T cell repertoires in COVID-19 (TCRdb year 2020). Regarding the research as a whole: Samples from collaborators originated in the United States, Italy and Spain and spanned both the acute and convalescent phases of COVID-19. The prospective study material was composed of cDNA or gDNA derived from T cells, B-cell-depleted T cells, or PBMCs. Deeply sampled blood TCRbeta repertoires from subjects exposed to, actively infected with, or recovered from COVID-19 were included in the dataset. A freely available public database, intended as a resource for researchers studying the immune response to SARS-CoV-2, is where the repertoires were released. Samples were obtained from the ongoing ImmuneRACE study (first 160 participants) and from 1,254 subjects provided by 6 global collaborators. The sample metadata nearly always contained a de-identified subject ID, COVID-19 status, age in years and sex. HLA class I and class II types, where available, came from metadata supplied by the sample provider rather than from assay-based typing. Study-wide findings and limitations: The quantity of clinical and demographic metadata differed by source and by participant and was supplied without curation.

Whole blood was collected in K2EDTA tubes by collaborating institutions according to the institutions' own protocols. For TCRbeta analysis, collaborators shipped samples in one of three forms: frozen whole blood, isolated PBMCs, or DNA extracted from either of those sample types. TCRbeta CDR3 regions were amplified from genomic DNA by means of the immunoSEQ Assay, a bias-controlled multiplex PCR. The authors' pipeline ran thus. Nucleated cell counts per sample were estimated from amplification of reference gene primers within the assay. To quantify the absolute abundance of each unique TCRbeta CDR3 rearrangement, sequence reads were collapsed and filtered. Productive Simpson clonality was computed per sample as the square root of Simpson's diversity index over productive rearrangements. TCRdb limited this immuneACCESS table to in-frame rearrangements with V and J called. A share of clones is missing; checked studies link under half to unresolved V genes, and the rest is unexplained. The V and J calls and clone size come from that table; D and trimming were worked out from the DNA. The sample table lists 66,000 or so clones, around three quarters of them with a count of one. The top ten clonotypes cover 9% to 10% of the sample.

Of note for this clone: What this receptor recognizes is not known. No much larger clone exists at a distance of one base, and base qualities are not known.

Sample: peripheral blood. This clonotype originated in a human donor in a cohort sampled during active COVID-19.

The DNA reads TGTGCCAGCAGCATGACAGATACGCAGTATTTT. Its amino acids are CASSMTDTQYF. The chain is encoded by TRBV12-3 or TRBV12-4 joined to TRBJ2-3, with no confident D gene call. The CDR3 goes from the cysteine to the phenylalanine over 11 residues. Only the CDR3 region is kept as DNA, spanning 33 bases read in frame from base 1. V lost 6 bases and J lost 3 bases; the stretch between them is 4 bases long.